This TCR beta chain was captured by sequencing in a study of CD8+ T cells in alopecia areata. In the study overall: Treated patients were dosed with oral tofacitinib, taking 5 to 10 mg twice daily.

About this clone: Antigen unknown.

Extracted from the samples, RNA was reverse transcribed into cDNA to serve as the sequencing template. Assay used: immunoSEQ multiplex PCR; TCRdb lists only in-frame clones, some missing. There are about 180,000 clones in the sample; 40% to 65% occur only once, and around 10% lies in the top ten. Findings of the study overall: Across lesional scalp, and particularly alopecia totalis/universalis, clonality surpassed that of normal scalp.

Documented treatment: oral pan-JAK inhibitor, 5-10 mg twice daily. CDR3 length equals 16 residues. Per germline, CDR1 SNHLY and CDR2 FYNNEI. The ends lost 6 bases at V and 6 bases at J; junction bases unmatched: 12. J is TRBJ2-7 and V is TRBV2; 12 nucleotides line up with TRBD1. The TCR sequence derives from a human donor with alopecia areata. The input for sequencing was CD8+ T cells sorted from blood, taken between weeks 51 and 52, from a patient treated with tofacitinib. The CDR3 region has the DNA TGTGCCAGCAGGGAGACCAGGGGACAGGGGGCATCCGAGCAGTACTTC. Protein product: CASRETRGQGASEQYF.